Listed below are T cell receptor beta chains from one sample, sequenced in a study of blood T cell repertoires in COVID-19. Assay used: immunoSEQ multiplex PCR; TCRdb lists only in-frame clones, some missing. The sample lists about 300,000 clones, approximately 84% seen once, with over 1.1% in the top ten. Specimen: peripheral blood. These receptor sequences come from a human donor with COVID-19, enrolled during active disease. The donor label of this sample is uncertain. Both conserved end residues are part of each CDR3. D genes are given only for firm matches. A clone size is listed for some rows: how often the clone was seen (once, few, many), or a class if it is expanded.

D gene	V gene	J gene	clone size	CDR3 DNA	CDR3 protein
-	TRBV9	TRBJ1-4	-	TGTGCCAGCAGCGTTGGCGGGGGGCTAGGGGAAAAACTGTTTTTT	CASSVGGGLGEKLFF
-	TRBV5-6	TRBJ1-2	-	TGTGCCAGCAGCGCCCGGGATCTGGGCTACACCTTC	CASSARDLGYTF
TRBD2	TRBV4-3	TRBJ2-1	once	TGCGCCAGCAGCCAGGGGACTAGCGGGACCTACAATGAGCAGTTCTTC	CASSQGTSGTYNEQFF
TRBD2	TRBV12-5	TRBJ2-7	-	TGTGCTAGTGGTTTGATGACTAGCGGGAGGGCCTCCTACGAGCAGTACTTC	CASGLMTSGRASYEQYF
-	TRBV27	TRBJ1-1	once	TGTGCCAGCAGTTGGGACTGGAACACTGAAGCTTTCTTT	CASSWDWNTEAFF
-	TRBV30	TRBJ1-1	-	TGTGCCTGGAGTGTCGCACCCCGGGGCACTGAAGCTTTCTTT	CAWSVAPRGTEAFF
-	TRBV19	TRBJ1-6	-	TGTGCCACCAGGTCTGCGGGAATAGCGTATAATTCACCCCTCCACTTT	CATRSAGIAYNSPLHF
TRBD2	TRBV14	TRBJ2-2	few	TGTGCCAGCAGCCCTTTCATAGCGGGAGGGCCCATCGGGGAGCTGTTTTTT	CASSPFIAGGPIGELFF
-	TRBV24-1	TRBJ2-7	-	TGTGCCACCACCGGGAAGAACCGTAAATCCTACGAGCAGTACTTC	CATTGKNRKSYEQYF
TRBD2	TRBV7-8	TRBJ2-5	-	TGTGCCAGCAGCTCCCGGGGGACTAGCGGGATTCGGATGGGGGAGACCCAGTACTTC	CASSSRGTSGIRMGETQYF
-	TRBV5-1	TRBJ2-2	-	TGCGCCAGCAGCTTGGAACAGACGAACACCGGGGAGCTGTTTTTT	CASSLEQTNTGELFF
-	TRBV5-1	TRBJ2-5	-	TGCGCCAGCAGCCGTCAACGGGGGCAAGAGACCCAGTACTTC	CASSRQRGQETQYF
-	TRBV28	TRBJ2-1	-	TGTGCCAGCAGTTCATTAGGAGGGCGAGATAGCTCCTACAATGAGCAGTTCTTC	CASSSLGGRDSSYNEQFF
-	TRBV29-1	TRBJ2-7	-	TGCAGCGTAAGACAGGTCCCCTCGTCCTACGAGCAGTACTTC	CSVRQVPSSYEQYF
-	TRBV2	TRBJ2-7	-	TGTGCCAGCAGTGATGGAGGGGAGCAGTACTTC	CASSDGGEQYF
TRBD2	TRBV27	TRBJ2-3	once	TGTGCCAGCACCCCGGGGGTAGCGGGAGGGTACACAGATACGCAGTATTTT	CASTPGVAGGYTDTQYF
-	TRBV10-3	TRBJ1-1	-	TGTGCCATCAGTGAGACAGGAGAAGCTTTCTTT	CAISETGEAFF
-	TRBV7-2	TRBJ2-3	-	TGTGCCAGCAGTTTTTCTGGGGCGGATACGCAGTATTTT	CASSFSGADTQYF
-	TRBV19	TRBJ2-7	-	TGTGCCAGTAGTATAGAAGGCGTAGAGGGCGACGAGCAGTACTTC	CASSIEGVEGDEQYF
-	TRBV27	TRBJ1-4	-	TGTGCCAGCAGTTTGTCAACCCGGGGTGAAAAACTGTTTTTT	CASSLSTRGEKLFF
TRBD1	TRBV5-1	TRBJ2-7	once	TGCGCCAGCAGCCCGATACAGGGGGCGGCCCCCTACGAGCAGTACTTC	CASSPIQGAAPYEQYF
-	TRBV30	TRBJ2-3	-	TGTGCCTGGAGTGAGAGGATAGGAACAGATACGCAGTATTTT	CAWSERIGTDTQYF
-	TRBV9	TRBJ2-2	few	TGTGCCAGCAGCGACCGCCCCGGGAACAGGAACACCGGGGAGCTGTTTTTT	CASSDRPGNRNTGELFF
-	TRBV20-1	TRBJ2-1	-	TGCAGTGCTAGTTATGGCAGGCTGACCTACAATGAGCAGTTCTTC	CSASYGRLTYNEQFF
TRBD1	TRBV9	TRBJ2-5	-	TGTGCCAGCAGCGTAGGGTGGACAGGGGGAGAGACCCAGTACTTC	CASSVGWTGGETQYF
-	TRBV7-3	TRBJ2-3	-	TGTGCCAGCGGCTGGACTAACACAGATACGCAGTATTTT	CASGWTNTDTQYF
-	TRBV30	TRBJ1-5	-	TGTGCCTGGAGTAACAGGGAAAATCAGCCCCAGCATTTT	CAWSNRENQPQHF
-	TRBV25-1	TRBJ2-1	-	TGTGCCAGCCCCGGGACACTACACAATGAGCAGTTCTTC	CASPGTLHNEQFF
-	TRBV5-1	TRBJ2-3	-	TGCGCCAGCAAGGGCAGGGCGCCTAGCACAGATACGCAGTATTTT	CASKGRAPSTDTQYF
-	TRBV30	TRBJ2-5	once	TGTGCCTGGAGTGTCGGGCAAGAGACCCAGTACTTC	CAWSVGQETQYF
TRBD2	TRBV12-5	TRBJ2-7	-	TGTGCTAGTGGTTCCCCCCGGGGCGGGAGGGCCGTGGGCGAGCAGTACTTC	CASGSPRGGRAVGEQYF
-	TRBV30	TRBJ1-5	-	TGTGCCTGGAGTGACACGGCTCTAGATCAGCCCCAGCATTTT	CAWSDTALDQPQHF
-	TRBV30	TRBJ1-1	-	TGTGCCTGGATCGGGGGGACTGAAGCTTTCTTT	CAWIGGTEAFF
-	TRBV6-5	TRBJ1-5	-	TGTGCCAGCAGTCGACAGCACAATCAGCCCCAGCATTTT	CASSRQHNQPQHF
-	TRBV5-1	TRBJ2-7	-	TGCGCCAGCAGCTTGAATCCGGGCTACGAGCAGTACTTC	CASSLNPGYEQYF
-	TRBV28	TRBJ1-2	-	TGTGCCAGCAGGAAAGACAGTCCCCCTAACTATGGCTACACCTTC	CASRKDSPPNYGYTF
TRBD1	TRBV7-3	TRBJ2-2	-	TGTGCCAGCAGCAGGGGGACAGGGGGCCACACCGGGGAGCTGTTTTTT	CASSRGTGGHTGELFF
TRBD1	TRBV10-3	TRBJ2-3	-	TGTGCCATCAGTGGGGACAGGGGTAGAACAGATACGCAGTATTTT	CAISGDRGRTDTQYF
-	TRBV4-1	TRBJ1-5	few	TGCGCCAGCAGCTACAGGGAGTATCAGCCCCAGCATTTT	CASSYREYQPQHF
TRBD1	TRBV29-1	TRBJ1-2	-	TGCAGCGTTGGACAGGGCTATGGCTACACCTTC	CSVGQGYGYTF
-	TRBV9	TRBJ1-1	few	TGTGCCAGCAGCCCCAGCCAGGGGCGTTCTGAAGCTTTCTTT	CASSPSQGRSEAFF
TRBD2	TRBV12-5	TRBJ2-1	-	TGTGCTAGTGGGCGGGGGACTAGCGGGAGGGCGGCTTACAATGAGCAGTTCTTC	CASGRGTSGRAAYNEQFF
TRBD1	TRBV15	TRBJ1-1	-	TGTGCCACCAGCAGAACAGGGGTGGCCACTGAAGCTTTCTTT	CATSRTGVATEAFF
-	TRBV3-1/TRBV3-2	TRBJ1-2	-	TGTGCCAGCAGCCAAGAGGAGGTTGGCTACACCTTC	CASSQEEVGYTF
TRBD2	TRBV6-4	TRBJ2-3	few	TGTGCCAGCAGTGAGGAACTAGCGGGAGATACGCAGTATTTT	CASSEELAGDTQYF
-	TRBV7-9	TRBJ2-7	-	TGTGCCAGCAGCTTAGACTACTTGGATCCCCAGTACTTC	CASSLDYLDPQYF
TRBD2	TRBV2	TRBJ2-1	once	TGTGCCAGCAATCCCCCGACTAGCGGGACTCAAAAAGGGCACAATGAGCAGTTCTTC	CASNPPTSGTQKGHNEQFF
-	TRBV2	TRBJ1-5	few	TGTGCCAGCAGTGACTCTGAGTTGGAGCCCCAGCATTTT	CASSDSELEPQHF
-	TRBV5-4	TRBJ1-1	few	TGTGCCAGCAGCCCGGGGGACCTGAACACTGAAGCTTTCTTT	CASSPGDLNTEAFF